The clone carrying this T cell receptor beta chain showed up many times. Read coverage stops 3 residues before the CDR3 terminus; the germline J gene supplies the remainder. CDR3 size: 12 residues. The V end lost 2 bases, the J end lost 7 bases, and 7 bases lay between the germline ends. From germline, CDR1 is SGHRS and CDR2 YFSETQ. Method: immunoSEQ multiplex PCR; TCRdb's copy keeps in-frame clones and lacks some. The sample yields around 39,000 clones, without any singletons. This sample is drawn from a study of T cell clonality in common variable immunodeficiency. The receptor was derived from a person aged 18 to 75 in good health. The V call is TRBV5-1, the J call TRBJ2-1, with TRBD1 as a possible D gene (5 bases). The sequenced material came from peripheral blood mononuclear cells. The sequenced part of the CDR3 DNA is TGCGCCAGCAGCTTCCGACAGAATGAG. Its protein product is CASSFRQNE. The CDR3 as a whole reads CASSFRQNEQFF.